Listed below are T cell receptor beta chains from one sample, sequenced in a study of control samples from healthy donors and cancer patients. TCRdb's table, derived via immunoSEQ multiplex PCR, lists solely in-frame clones and lacks some. The sample includes 130,000 or so clones, more than 80% seen only once; the top ten take over 6%. The source material was blood. These receptors originate from a man aged 18 to 29 in good health. CDR3s include the opening cysteine and the closing phenylalanine or tryptophan. The order of the fields is clone size, J gene, V gene, D gene, CDR3 DNA, CDR3 protein. The D gene is left open where the match is weak. For some rows the clone size is stated as once, few or many, or as a class when expanded; others skip it.

clone size: few; J gene: TRBJ2-5; V gene: TRBV2; D gene: NA; CDR3 DNA: TGTGCCAGCAGCGCCTGGGGACCCAGTGGGGGGACCCAGTACTTC; CDR3 protein: CASSAWGPSGGTQYF
clone size: NA; J gene: TRBJ1-2; V gene: TRBV4-2; D gene: TRBD1; CDR3 DNA: TGTGCCAGCAGCCAAGTAGCTAACGGACAGGGAAACTATGGCTACACCTTC; CDR3 protein: CASSQVANGQGNYGYTF
clone size: NA; J gene: TRBJ2-7; V gene: TRBV30; D gene: TRBD2; CDR3 DNA: TGTGCCTGGAGTCGGGAGGGCGAGCAGTACTTC; CDR3 protein: CAWSREGEQYF
clone size: NA; J gene: TRBJ1-1; V gene: TRBV11-2; D gene: NA; CDR3 DNA: TGTGCCAGCAGCCAGCACACTGAAGCTTTCTTT; CDR3 protein: CASSQHTEAFF
clone size: NA; J gene: TRBJ2-2; V gene: TRBV19; D gene: TRBD1; CDR3 DNA: TGTGCCAGTAGTAGTGACAGGGGCCCCGGGGAGCTGTTTTTT; CDR3 protein: CASSSDRGPGELFF
clone size: NA; J gene: TRBJ1-1; V gene: TRBV2; D gene: TRBD1; CDR3 DNA: TGTGCCAGCAGTGAAGCCCCGGACAGGGGTAACACTGAAGCTTTCTTT; CDR3 protein: CASSEAPDRGNTEAFF
clone size: NA; J gene: TRBJ1-4; V gene: TRBV5-4; D gene: NA; CDR3 DNA: TGTGCCAGCAGCTCAACAGGGACGGCAACTAATGAAAAACTGTTTTTT; CDR3 protein: CASSSTGTATNEKLFF
clone size: NA; J gene: TRBJ2-7; V gene: TRBV29-1; D gene: NA; CDR3 DNA: TGCAGCGTATACAGGGATTACGAGCAGTACTTC; CDR3 protein: CSVYRDYEQYF
clone size: NA; J gene: TRBJ1-1; V gene: TRBV5-6; D gene: NA; CDR3 DNA: TGTGCCAGCAGCTTGCTTTCGACGTACACTGAAGCTTTCTTT; CDR3 protein: CASSLLSTYTEAFF
clone size: once; J gene: TRBJ1-2; V gene: TRBV11-2; D gene: NA; CDR3 DNA: TGTGCCAGCAGCTTATCGGCCAGCTATGGCTACACCTTC; CDR3 protein: CASSLSASYGYTF
clone size: few; J gene: TRBJ1-4; V gene: TRBV19; D gene: TRBD1; CDR3 DNA: TGTGCCAGTACCATAAGGACAGGGGCTACCGAAAAACTGTTTTTT; CDR3 protein: CASTIRTGATEKLFF
clone size: NA; J gene: TRBJ2-7; V gene: TRBV6-5; D gene: NA; CDR3 DNA: TGTGCCAGCAGCCGCTCGGGGGCGCGTAGCGAGCAGTACTTC; CDR3 protein: CASSRSGARSEQYF
clone size: NA; J gene: TRBJ1-5; V gene: TRBV24-1; D gene: NA; CDR3 DNA: TGTGCCACCAGTGTCGGGGAAATCCCCCAGCATTTT; CDR3 protein: CATSVGEIPQHF
clone size: NA; J gene: TRBJ1-2; V gene: TRBV29-1; D gene: NA; CDR3 DNA: TGCAGCGTTGATGGGGTGATCGACCCGACTAGAGACTATGGCTACACCTTC; CDR3 protein: CSVDGVIDPTRDYGYTF
clone size: NA; J gene: TRBJ2-7; V gene: TRBV5-1; D gene: TRBD1; CDR3 DNA: TGCGCCACCCGCCTGATTGGACAGGGCTCTGACGAGCAGTACTTC; CDR3 protein: CATRLIGQGSDEQYF
clone size: NA; J gene: TRBJ2-5; V gene: TRBV27; D gene: NA; CDR3 DNA: TGTGCCAGCAGTTTATCTGGGTACGGAGAGACCCAGTACTTC; CDR3 protein: CASSLSGYGETQYF
clone size: NA; J gene: TRBJ1-1; V gene: TRBV7-8; D gene: TRBD1; CDR3 DNA: TGTGCCAGCAGCTCACAGGGGTTTGGCACTGAAGCTTTCTTT; CDR3 protein: CASSSQGFGTEAFF
clone size: once; J gene: TRBJ2-5; V gene: TRBV27; D gene: TRBD2; CDR3 DNA: TGTGCCAGCAGGACTAGCTTAGAGGAGACCCAGTACTTC; CDR3 protein: CASRTSLEETQYF
clone size: NA; J gene: TRBJ2-1; V gene: TRBV6-2/TRBV6-3; D gene: TRBD2; CDR3 DNA: TGTGCCAGCAGTCTAGCGGGGGTAACGGGGGACAATGAGCAGTTCTTC; CDR3 protein: CASSLAGVTGDNEQFF
clone size: NA; J gene: TRBJ2-3; V gene: TRBV19; D gene: NA; CDR3 DNA: TGTGCCAGTAGTAGAGGGGATACGCAGTATTTT; CDR3 protein: CASSRGDTQYF
clone size: NA; J gene: TRBJ2-3; V gene: TRBV6-5; D gene: NA; CDR3 DNA: TGTGCCAGCATCGAGCGGGCAGGCAGGGCAGATACGCAGTATTTT; CDR3 protein: CASIERAGRADTQYF
clone size: NA; J gene: TRBJ2-7; V gene: TRBV28; D gene: NA; CDR3 DNA: TGTGCCAGCAGTTTAGCCGTACAACCCTACGAGCAGTACTTC; CDR3 protein: CASSLAVQPYEQYF
clone size: NA; J gene: TRBJ1-4; V gene: TRBV6-1; D gene: NA; CDR3 DNA: TGTGCCAGCAGTGAAGAGGGGCTTAATGAAAAACTGTTTTTT; CDR3 protein: CASSEEGLNEKLFF
clone size: NA; J gene: TRBJ2-4; V gene: TRBV7-2; D gene: NA; CDR3 DNA: TGTGCCAGCAGCTTAGCAGGGAAACAACTAGCCAAAAACATTCAGTACTTC; CDR3 protein: CASSLAGKQLAKNIQYF
clone size: NA; J gene: TRBJ1-5; V gene: TRBV15; D gene: NA; CDR3 DNA: TGTGCCACCAGCATTTACTCGGGCAATCAGCCCCAGCATTTT; CDR3 protein: CATSIYSGNQPQHF
clone size: NA; J gene: TRBJ1-6; V gene: TRBV25-1; D gene: NA; CDR3 DNA: TGTGCCAGCAGTGGTGACAGGACAAATTCACCCCTCCACTTT; CDR3 protein: CASSGDRTNSPLHF
clone size: NA; J gene: TRBJ1-6; V gene: TRBV10-3; D gene: NA; CDR3 DNA: TGTGCCATCAGTGAGTGGGGAGAGGCTCAATCACCCCTCCACTTT; CDR3 protein: CAISEWGEAQSPLHF
clone size: NA; J gene: TRBJ2-3; V gene: TRBV6-2/TRBV6-3; D gene: TRBD1; CDR3 DNA: TGTGCCAGCAGTGGGACAGAGCTCACAGATACGCAGTATTTT; CDR3 protein: CASSGTELTDTQYF
clone size: NA; J gene: TRBJ2-7; V gene: TRBV5-4; D gene: NA; CDR3 DNA: TGTGCCAGCAGCCCGGGTGAAGCTGGGCTTCTGGGGCAGTACTTC; CDR3 protein: CASSPGEAGLLGQYF
clone size: NA; J gene: TRBJ2-2; V gene: TRBV27; D gene: NA; CDR3 DNA: TGTGCCAGCAGTTTAGGGGCGACTAGCACCGGGGAGCTGTTTTTT; CDR3 protein: CASSLGATSTGELFF
clone size: NA; J gene: TRBJ2-3; V gene: TRBV6-6; D gene: TRBD2; CDR3 DNA: TGTGCCAGCTATAAGACGGCGGGGGGCGCAGATACGCAGTATTTT; CDR3 protein: CASYKTAGGADTQYF
clone size: NA; J gene: TRBJ1-6; V gene: TRBV27; D gene: NA; CDR3 DNA: TGTGCCAGCAGTTTGGGGGTGGGGGCAAATTCACCCCTCCACTTT; CDR3 protein: CASSLGVGANSPLHF
clone size: NA; J gene: TRBJ2-5; V gene: TRBV27; D gene: NA; CDR3 DNA: TGTGCCAGCCCACTCTACTTCAGCCCCCAAGAGACCCAGTACTTC; CDR3 protein: CASPLYFSPQETQYF
clone size: NA; J gene: TRBJ2-7; V gene: TRBV3-1/TRBV3-2; D gene: NA; CDR3 DNA: TGTGCCAGCAGCCCCCAGGTCGCCCCCCTGGGGGAGCAGTACTTC; CDR3 protein: CASSPQVAPLGEQYF
clone size: NA; J gene: TRBJ2-3; V gene: TRBV3-1/TRBV3-2; D gene: NA; CDR3 DNA: TGTGCCAGCAGCCAACGTCGCGGCCCTTCTGGCACAGATACGCAGTATTTT; CDR3 protein: CASSQRRGPSGTDTQYF
clone size: NA; J gene: TRBJ2-2; V gene: TRBV4-1; D gene: TRBD2; CDR3 DNA: TGCGCCAGCAGCCAAGAAGAGGCGGGAGGGTACACCGGGGAGCTGTTTTTT; CDR3 protein: CASSQEEAGGYTGELFF